Listed below are T cell receptor beta chains from one sample, sequenced in a study of cytomegalovirus exposure and HLA in healthy donors. Here immunoSEQ multiplex PCR was the method, and the copy in TCRdb shows in-frame clones only, minus some. The ten most abundant clones cover 1.5% to 2% of a sample with over 100,000 clones. The sequenced sample was PBMCs. These receptors came from a woman aged 40 to 49 in good health and CMV-seropositive. Each CDR3 is given with its conserved first and last residue.

TRBV5-5,CASSIGTGTEAFF
TRBV7-3,CASSHTGLAGVSNEQFF
TRBV19,CASSPPSSEGTDTQYF
TRBV19,CASSIEPGGNYEQYF
TRBV2,CASILSVFQGAASTDTQYF
TRBV6-6,CASTLDRAAKNIQYF
TRBV28,CASSFTGGPYEQYF
TRBV6-5,CASSYNRYYEQYF
TRBV10-3,CAISAGTSGRGRSQETQYF
TRBV9,CASSAILAGGPGELFF
TRBV28,CASTSQANEQFF
TRBV2,CASSRDRGFDQPQHF
TRBV5-6,CASSPDGTATYEQYF
TRBV5-6,CASKIQGSNQPQHF
TRBV7-2,CASSPRTGRNTQYF
TRBV9,CASSEGGQPYGYTF
TRBV11-3,CASSLGQPNEQFF
TRBV27,CASSLSSGSSYEQYF
TRBV6-6,CASSYSDSLTDTQYF
TRBV25-1,CASSAPGLAPDTQYF
TRBV9,CASSVETGAETQYF
TRBV27,CASSLAGLAAYEQYF
TRBV5-5,CASSGTSGNYEQYF
TRBV7-8,CASSVDRDTEAFF
TRBV27,CASNAGLRNTIYF
TRBV29-1,CSSCENLVVDEQFF
TRBV5-1,CASSLDAGLNYGYTF
TRBV10-3,CAIRPGLADTWQYF
TRBV5-5,CASTVGLGFWEQFF
TRBV18,CASSQGQTGDTEAFF
TRBV29-1,CSVEGFTSNYNEQFF
TRBV6-1,CASSEFRENYEQYF
TRBV5-1,CASSLVSGIFYEQYF
TRBV28,CASSVGFDFNPRDYEQYF
TRBV5-5,CASSSSPFEQYF
TRBV4-3,CASSQDSSGTDTQYF
TRBV6-4,CASSDEAGVYTGELFF
TRBV4-1,CASSLKAGSADTQYF
TRBV27,CASSYRGSNTEAFF
TRBV19,CASSSRTGISTDTQYF
TRBV28,CASSLSPLGAGYGYTF
TRBV5-1,CASSLDDGYNEQFF
TRBV9,CASSPGLAGELFF
TRBV6-5,CASSSFRDTEAFF
TRBV5-8,CASSLTGTGNGYTF
TRBV7-3,CASSLFAELNEQFF
TRBV10-3,CAINSRLAGEQFF
TRBV4-3,CASSQYRSGRALNEQFF
TRBV7-9,CASSHRTSSGNTIYF